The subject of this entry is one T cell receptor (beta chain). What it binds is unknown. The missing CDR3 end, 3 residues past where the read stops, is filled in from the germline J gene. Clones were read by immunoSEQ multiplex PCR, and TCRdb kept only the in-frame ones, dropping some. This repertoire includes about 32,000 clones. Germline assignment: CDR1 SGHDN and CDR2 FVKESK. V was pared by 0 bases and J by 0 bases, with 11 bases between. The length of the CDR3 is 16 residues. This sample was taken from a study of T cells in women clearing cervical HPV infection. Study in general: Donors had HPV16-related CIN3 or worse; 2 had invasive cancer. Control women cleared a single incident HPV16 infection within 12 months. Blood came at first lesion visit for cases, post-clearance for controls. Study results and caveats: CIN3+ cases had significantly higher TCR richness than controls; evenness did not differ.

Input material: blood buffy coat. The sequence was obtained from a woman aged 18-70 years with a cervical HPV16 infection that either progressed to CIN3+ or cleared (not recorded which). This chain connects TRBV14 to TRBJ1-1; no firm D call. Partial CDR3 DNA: TGTGCCAGCAGCCAAGATCTCAAGAGCATGAACACTGAA. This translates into CASSQDLKSMNTE. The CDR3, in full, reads CASSQDLKSMNTEAFF. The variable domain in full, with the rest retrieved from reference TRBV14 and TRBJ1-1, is EAGVTQFPSHSVIEKGQTVTLRCDPISGHDNLYWYRRVMGKEIKFLLHFVKESKQDESGMPNNRFLAERTGGTYSTLKVQPAELEDSGVYFCASSQDLKSMNTEAFFGQGTRLTVV.